These 21 T cell receptor beta chains were all obtained from the same sample, sequenced in a study of memory CD8 T cells in hepatitis C reinfection (TCRdb year 2017). The time point label for this specimen denotes: pre-reinfection, 55 to 20 weeks before reinfection detection. Sorted cells were sequenced directly ex vivo, without in vitro expansion prior to TCR sequencing. Libraries came from the immunoSEQ multiplex PCR assay. TCRdb mirrors the immuneACCESS table, restricted to in-frame sequences. Some clones are absent from its copies; in checked studies, under half trace to an unresolved V gene, and the reason for the others is unknown. This sample gives 50,000 or so clones in total; roughly nine tenths of them show up just once. The ten largest clones add up to 1% of the sample. Sequencing was carried out using naive CD8+ T cells sorted from blood. Interpreted using the paper, the cell subset or site label stands for: total naive CD8+CD45RO- T cells. The receptors come from a man younger than 35 with hepatitis C virus infection.

The chain has TRBV7-6 and TRBJ2-5, with D perhaps TRBD1 (5 bases). CDR3 length: 15 amino acids. Germline V lookup: CDR1 SGHVS, CDR2 FNYEAQ. Trimming shortened V by 1 base and J by 5 bases, and 14 bases separated the two germline ends. Here the CDR3 DNA reads TGTGCCAGCAGCTTAGAGAGGTCAAACAGGGAGACCCAGTACTTC. This gives the protein CASSLERSNRETQYF.

V usage is TRBV7-9 and J usage is TRBJ2-1, with TRBD2 matching 7 bases. V shed 4 bases, J shed 7 bases, and the junction held 13 bases outside the gene matches. From germline, CDR1 is SEHNR and CDR2 FQNEAQ (reference sequence). The CDR3 has 16 amino acids. CDR3 amino acids: CASSSTSAGTGNEQFF. Written as DNA, the CDR3 is TGTGCCAGCAGCTCTACTAGCGCGGGGACGGGGAATGAGCAGTTCTTC.

The V gene is TRBV7-9, the J gene TRBJ1-2, with D unresolved. The V gene's germline CDR1 is SEHNR and CDR2 FQNEAQ (reference sequence). V gave up 5 bases and J gave up 8 bases, with 15 bases separating them. The CDR3 loop spans 13 amino acids. The CDR3 region has the DNA TGTGCCAGCAGCCCCCTAGGCCCAGTGGGCTACACCTTC. This translates into CASSPLGPVGYTF. Full variable domain (outside the CDR3, taken from reference TRBV7-9 and TRBJ1-2): DTGVSQNPRHKITKRGQNVTFRCDPISEHNRLYWYRQTLGQGPEFLTYFQNEAQLEKSRLLSDRFSAERPKGSFSTLEIQRTEQGDSAMYLCASSPLGPVGYTFGSGTRLTVV.

This chain uses TRBV29-1 with TRBJ2-5; TRBD1 matches at 9 bases. The J call may be in error: the DNA end matches TRBJ2-7 better. CDR3 length: 15 residues. Germline V CDR1 and CDR2: SQVTM, ANQGSEA. The CDR3 DNA sequence: TGCAGCGTTGAAGAAGCGGGACAGGGTTCCTACGAGCAGTACTTC. Its translation: CSVEEAGQGSYEQYF.

This chain uses TRBV27 with TRBJ2-2; perhaps TRBD2 as D (6 bases). V shed 0 bases and J shed 4 bases, with 9 bases lying between them. Germline V lookup: CDR1 MNHEY, CDR2 SMNVEV (reference sequence). CDR3 length equals 15 residues. CDR3 sequence: CASSLSSGGTGELFF. CDR3 sequence (DNA): TGTGCCAGCAGTTTATCTAGCGGCGGCACCGGGGAGCTGTTTTTT.

The chain combines TRBV27 with TRBJ1-5; TRBD1 aligns across 7 bases. There are 14 residues in the CDR3. The trim removed 6 bases at V and 2 bases at J, leaving 4 bases unmatched. Looked up from germline, CDR1 is MNHEY and CDR2 is SMNVEV (reference sequence). The CDR3 nucleotides are TGTGCCAGCAGAGACAGGGAGGGCAATCAGCCCCAGCATTTT. Protein sequence: CASRDREGNQPQHF.

The chain links TRBV6-1 to TRBJ1-6, with 7 bases lining up with TRBD1. This CDR3 contains 14 residues. Germline V CDR1 and CDR2: MNHNS, SASEGT. Trimming at V came to 3 bases and at J to 4 bases, leaving 0 bases not matched to a gene. CDR3 nucleotides: TGTGCCAGCAGTGAGACAGGGTATAATTCACCCCTCCACTTT. The encoded protein is CASSETGYNSPLHF.

V usage is TRBV5-4 and J usage is TRBJ2-2; the D gene is possibly TRBD2 (6 bases). Germline CDR1 is SGHNT and CDR2 is YYREEE (reference sequence). The CDR3 covers 14 residues. With 3 bases removed from V and 1 base from J, the gap between germline ends came to 7 bases. For the CDR3, the DNA is TGTGCCAGCAGCTGGGACTTGAACACCGGGGAGCTGTTTTTT. This encodes CASSWDLNTGELFF.

This rearrangement joins TRBV19 to TRBJ2-5; 9 nucleotides match TRBD1. This CDR3 comprises 15 residues. Per germline, CDR1 LNHDA and CDR2 SQIVND (reference sequence). Trimming at V came to 5 bases and at J to 5 bases, leaving 9 bases not matched to a gene. CDR3 nucleotide sequence: TGTGCCAGTAGTGGGCCCACAGGGGGCGCGGAGACCCAGTACTTC. It yields the protein CASSGPTGGAETQYF. The whole variable domain, filled in from reference TRBV19 and TRBJ2-5, reads DGGITQSPKYLFRKEGQNVTLSCEQNLNHDAMYWYRQDPGQGLRLIYYSQIVNDFQKGDIAEGYSVSREKKESFPLTVTSAQKNPTAFYLCASSGPTGGAETQYFGPGTRLLVL.

V gene TRBV15 combines with J gene TRBJ1-5; no firm D call. CDR1 and CDR2 from the germline V gene are LNHNV and YYDKDF (reference sequence). CDR3 length equals 12 residues. Trimming left V 3 bases short and J 7 bases short, with 7 bases between. DNA for the CDR3: TGTGCCACCAGCAGCGGCGGGCAGCCCCAGCATTTT. The encoded protein is CATSSGGQPQHF.

This clone occurred once. The CDR3 loop is CASSLQGGGNEQFF. The CDR3 DNA reads TGTGCCAGCAGCTTACAGGGTGGAGGCAATGAGCAGTTCTTC. This chain uses TRBV5-4 with TRBJ2-1; weak D call: TRBD1 (6 bases). This CDR3 has 14 amino acids. Germline assignment: CDR1 SGHNT and CDR2 YYREEE (reference sequence). V was trimmed by 2 bases and J by 6 bases, leaving 12 bases between them.

This chain uses TRBV7-2 with TRBJ2-1; TRBD2 matches 10 bases. CDR1 SGHTA and CDR2 FQGNSA come from the germline V gene. The CDR3 runs to 16 residues. J lost 4 bases, V lost 1 base, and 4 bases had no gene match. DNA of the CDR3: TGTGCCAGCAGCTTAGGAGCGGGGGGGCGGTACAATGAGCAGTTCTTC. It specifies CASSLGAGGRYNEQFF. The full variable domain, with the rest looked up from reference TRBV7-2 and TRBJ2-1, is GAGVSQSPSNKVTEKGKDVELRCDPISGHTALYWYRQSLGQGLEFLIYFQGNSAPDKSGLPSDRFSAERTGGSVSTLTIQRTQQEDSAVYLCASSLGAGGRYNEQFFGPGTRLTVL.

The rearrangement joins TRBV20-1 to TRBJ2-1, with D hard to call. There are 11 residues in the CDR3. V was cut by 4 bases and J by 5 bases, with 6 bases left in between. Germline V gene data show CDR1 as DFQATT and CDR2 as SNEGSKA (reference sequence). DNA of the CDR3: TGCAGTGCTAAACCTAACAATGAGCAGTTCTTC. Protein: CSAKPNNEQFF.

The chain has TRBV7-8 and TRBJ1-5; 7 bases fit TRBD1. The CDR3 extends over 15 amino acids. Germline CDR1 SGHVS, CDR2 FQNEAQ. V lost 1 base to trimming and J lost 2 bases; unmatched junction nucleotides: 2. The CDR3 loop is CASSLGTGGNQPQHF. DNA for the CDR3: TGTGCCAGCAGCTTAGGGACAGGAGGCAATCAGCCCCAGCATTTT.

As to this clone: The junction shows a germline mismatch at one end, possibly a read error. The chain joins TRBV6-5 to TRBJ1-6; D is unclear. The germline V gene has CDR1 MNHEY and CDR2 SVGAGI. This CDR3 spans 14 amino acids. In DNA, the CDR3 is TGTGCCGGCAGTTACCGTGCGAATAATTCACCCCTCCACTTT. As protein: CAGSYRANNSPLHF.

This clone has only one observation. The chain carries TRBV13 and TRBJ2-7, with D unresolved. Germline values: CDR1 PRHDT, CDR2 FYEKMQ (reference sequence). V was pared by 8 bases and J by 3 bases, with 11 bases between. There are 12 residues in the CDR3. CDR3 DNA sequence: TGTGCCAGCTCGGCGGCTAACTACGAGCAGTACTTC. Encoded protein: CASSAANYEQYF.

The chain is built from TRBV7-6 and TRBJ2-1; 9 nucleotides match TRBD2. Germline V CDR1 and CDR2: SGHVS, FNYEAQ. V lost 5 bases and J lost 4; bases outside the gene matches: 6. The CDR3 has 15 amino acids. This CDR3 is CASSPLAGPYNEQFF. The CDR3 DNA sequence: TGTGCCAGCAGCCCGCTAGCGGGACCGTACAATGAGCAGTTCTTC. Full variable domain (outside the CDR3, taken from reference TRBV7-6 and TRBJ2-1): GAGVSQSPRYKVTKRGQDVALRCDPISGHVSLYWYRQALGQGPEFLTYFNYEAQQDKSGLPNDRFSAERPEGSISTLTIQRTEQRDSAMYRCASSPLAGPYNEQFFGPGTRLTVL.

V is TRBV27 and J is TRBJ2-2; TRBD1 is a possible D gene (5 bases). The CDR3 runs 13 residues. Germline-derived CDR1 and CDR2 are MNHEY and SMNVEV (reference sequence). Deletions cut 2 bases from V and 5 bases from J, with 6 bases between. The chain's CDR3 is CASSLRGTGELFF. CDR3 nucleotide sequence: TGTGCCAGCAGTTTAAGGGGAACCGGGGAGCTGTTTTTT.

This rearrangement joins TRBV27 to TRBJ2-3, with TRBD2 matching over 8 bases. The V gene end was trimmed by 6 bases and the J gene end by 5 bases; junction bases not matched to a gene: 10. The CDR3 covers 15 residues. Looked up from germline, CDR1 is MNHEY and CDR2 is SMNVEV (reference sequence). The CDR3 loop is CASRLIAGIEDTQYF. DNA for the CDR3: TGTGCCAGCAGACTCATAGCGGGAATTGAAGATACGCAGTATTTT.

This sequence joins TRBV6-1 and TRBJ2-2, with D possibly being TRBD2 (6 bases). The CDR3 sequence is 15 residues long. V lost 6 bases and J lost 1, with 12 bases in between. Looked up from germline, CDR1 is MNHNS and CDR2 is SASEGT. The CDR3 spells CASRDGAGNTGELFF. CDR3 in DNA: TGTGCCAGCAGGGATGGAGCGGGGAACACCGGGGAGCTGTTTTTT.

The gene calls are TRBV29-1 and TRBJ2-5; TRBD2 is a possible D gene (6 bases). The V gene's germline CDR1 is SQVTM and CDR2 ANQGSEA. This CDR3 has 12 amino acids. Trimming took off 8 bases at V and 10 bases at J, with 20 bases between the two ends. The DNA of the CDR3 is TGCAGCCCTACTCGGAGGGGATGGGACCAGTACTTC. Translated: CSPTRRGWDQYF.